The rows below give T cell receptor beta chains drawn from one sample of a study of siplizumab effects on memory and regulatory T cells. TCRdb's table, derived via immunoSEQ multiplex PCR, lists solely in-frame clones and lacks some. The sample includes approximately 91,000 clones, more than 85% of them seen just once. The specimen was CD8+ T cells sorted from blood. These TCRs come from a human donor in good health. The CDR3 runs from the conserved cysteine through the conserved F or W. A D gene is named only where the DNA matches it firmly.

DNA,CDR3,V,D,J
TGTGCCAGCAGCTTGGGGGGACCGTCTGGTTACGAGCAGTACTTC,CASSLGGPSGYEQYF,TRBV7-6,-,TRBJ2-7
TGTGCCAGTAGTATCGACGTTCGCTACGAGCAGTACTTC,CASSIDVRYEQYF,TRBV19,-,TRBJ2-7
TGTGCCAGCAGCGTAGCCCAGACTAGCGGGGTCACAGATACGCAGTATTTT,CASSVAQTSGVTDTQYF,TRBV9,TRBD2,TRBJ2-3
TGTGCCAGCGGACTAGCGGCTAGCACAGATACGCAGTATTTT,CASGLAASTDTQYF,TRBV28,TRBD2,TRBJ2-3
TGTGCCAGCAGCACTTACAATGAGCAGTTCTTC,CASSTYNEQFF,TRBV7-6,-,TRBJ2-1
TGTGCCAGTAGTCCTTACTCATACGGGGGCGGTGATGAAAAACTGTTTTTT,CASSPYSYGGGDEKLFF,TRBV19,-,TRBJ1-4
TGTGCCAGCTGCTTAAGTCCCCAAGAGACCCAGTACTTC,CASCLSPQETQYF,TRBV7-8,-,TRBJ2-5
TGCGCCAGCAGACTTACGACAGGGAACACTGAAGCTTTCTTT,CASRLTTGNTEAFF,TRBV4-1,-,TRBJ1-1
TGTGCCATCAGTGATGGGGGGGCGGCCCAGCATTTT,CAISDGGAAQHF,TRBV10-3,-,TRBJ1-5
TGTGCCAGCTCACCAGTGGAGTCAGGGAGCACTGAAGCTTTCTTT,CASSPVESGSTEAFF,TRBV18,-,TRBJ1-1